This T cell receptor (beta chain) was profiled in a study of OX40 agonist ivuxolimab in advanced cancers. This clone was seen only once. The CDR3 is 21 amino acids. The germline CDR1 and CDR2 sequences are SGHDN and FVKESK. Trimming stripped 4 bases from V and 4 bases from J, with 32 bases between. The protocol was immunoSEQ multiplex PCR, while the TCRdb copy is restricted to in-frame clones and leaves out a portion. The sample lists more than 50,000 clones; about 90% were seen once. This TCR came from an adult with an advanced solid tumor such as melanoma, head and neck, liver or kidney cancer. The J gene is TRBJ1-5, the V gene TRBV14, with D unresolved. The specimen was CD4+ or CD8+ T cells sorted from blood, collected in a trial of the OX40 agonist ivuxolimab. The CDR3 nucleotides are TGTGCCAGCAGCCGCCGTGTGCGATCGATCAAGCAAAGGCATTGGAATCAGCCCCAGCATTTT. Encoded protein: CASSRRVRSIKQRHWNQPQHF.